Listed below are T cell receptor beta chains from one sample, sequenced in a study of OX40 agonist ivuxolimab in advanced cancers. Here immunoSEQ multiplex PCR was the method, and the copy in TCRdb shows in-frame clones only, minus some. The data contain 80,000 to 100,000 clones, over 85% of them singletons. The sequenced sample was CD4+ or CD8+ T cells sorted from blood, obtained in a trial of the OX40 agonist ivuxolimab. These receptors came from an adult with an advanced solid tumor such as melanoma, head and neck, liver or kidney cancer. Both conserved end residues are trimmed from each CDR3. Each record gives: V gene, clone size, D gene, J gene, CDR3 protein. A D gene is named only where the DNA matches it firmly. Clone size is shown for a subset of rows, as once, few, many or a class of expanded clone.

v_gene: TRBV28; abundance: .; d_gene: .; j_gene: TRBJ2-7; CDR3aa: ASKSWGEQY
v_gene: TRBV19; abundance: .; d_gene: TRBD1; j_gene: TRBJ1-5; CDR3aa: ASAGQGNQPQH
v_gene: TRBV2; abundance: .; d_gene: TRBD2; j_gene: TRBJ2-5; CDR3aa: ASKRGLGETQY
v_gene: TRBV7-3; abundance: .; d_gene: .; j_gene: TRBJ2-2; CDR3aa: ASSLRGGANTGELF
v_gene: TRBV5-5; abundance: .; d_gene: .; j_gene: TRBJ1-2; CDR3aa: ASSWYRDGVGYT
v_gene: TRBV7-2; abundance: .; d_gene: .; j_gene: TRBJ2-4; CDR3aa: ASSFRGLNLAKNIQY
v_gene: TRBV30; abundance: .; d_gene: .; j_gene: TRBJ2-7; CDR3aa: AWSVGYEQY
v_gene: TRBV7-2; abundance: .; d_gene: TRBD2; j_gene: TRBJ2-1; CDR3aa: ASSPQTSGVSEQF
v_gene: TRBV6-6; abundance: .; d_gene: .; j_gene: TRBJ1-5; CDR3aa: ASSYSQSNQPQH
v_gene: TRBV7-2; abundance: .; d_gene: TRBD1; j_gene: TRBJ1-2; CDR3aa: ASSLTGQGDGYT
v_gene: TRBV7-2; abundance: .; d_gene: TRBD1; j_gene: TRBJ1-2; CDR3aa: ASSNRAGTGGGYGYT
v_gene: TRBV2; abundance: .; d_gene: TRBD1; j_gene: TRBJ1-2; CDR3aa: ASSAETGVGYT
v_gene: TRBV28; abundance: once; d_gene: .; j_gene: TRBJ2-7; CDR3aa: ASRTGLREQY
v_gene: TRBV30; abundance: .; d_gene: TRBD1; j_gene: TRBJ2-7; CDR3aa: AWEIRTGAYEQY
v_gene: TRBV28; abundance: .; d_gene: .; j_gene: TRBJ2-5; CDR3aa: ASSSRTVQETQY
v_gene: TRBV7-9; abundance: once; d_gene: TRBD1; j_gene: TRBJ2-7; CDR3aa: ASSFSPGQGRREQY